The TCR beta chain described here comes from a study of shared clonotypes between healthy human individuals (dated by TCRdb to between 2020 and 2021). Some background on the complete study: The cohort included three men and a couple of women between 18 and 49 years of age. The study deeply sequenced blood TCR repertoires of several healthy adults to estimate repertoire size and the extent of clonotype sharing between individuals. Libraries were prepared and TCR repertoires were sequenced by different laboratories using diverse techniques, in order to increase sequencing depth and limit assay-specific biases. Leukapheresis yielded between about 0.94 and 10 billion PBMCs per donor. General study outcomes and caveats: Sampling was restricted to blood, and TCR repertoires in tissues likely differ from the TCR repertoires found in blood. The genetic and exposure-history diversity represented was limited by the small number of donors. Based on pairwise subsampling, the degree of clonotype sharing among donors was expected to be affected by sequencing depth.

Worth noting for this clone: No antigen is known for it. Per-base quality was not reported, and no clone a single base away is much larger than it.

Including cysteine and phenylalanine, the CDR3 has 17 amino acids. The kept DNA is CDR3 alone, 51 bases in frame from the first base. Trimming removed 5 bases from V and 2 bases from J; the gene matches leave 13 bases unexplained. CDR1 and CDR2, per the germline V gene (reference sequence), are PRHDT and FYEKMQ. Using the deep immunoSEQ assay, TCR CDR3 regions were amplified from genomic DNA by multiplex PCR. For each cell subset, the extracted genomic DNA was distributed evenly across all wells of several immunoSEQ 96-well plates, and each plate served as one replicate. For unsorted PBMC, approximately 0.3 ug of genomic DNA, equivalent to about 30,000 T cell genomes, went into each replicate PCR. Ten immunoSEQ deep assay plates were used to sequence the unsorted PBMC genomic DNA. Purified libraries were quantified with a Qubit 3.0 fluorometer, sized on a Bioanalyzer 2100, and re-quantified with the KAPA Library Quantification kit. A separate single-read 150-cycle Illumina NextSeq 550 flow cell was used to sequence each immunoSEQ 96-well plate. The paper's processing steps were these. Because the immunoSEQ output included only junctional sequences and no quality scores, the filtering could not be the same as the filtering used for full-length reads. To assign V/J genes and CDR3, sequences were annotated using PyIR, a Python wrapper for IgBLAST v1.9, with IMGT germline references. Reads with weak V/J assignments (E-value above 1e-6), missing CDR3, stop codons, out-of-frame junctions, or ambiguous translated residues were removed. V3J clonotypes were defined as sequences sharing the same inferred V gene, J gene, and CDR3 amino acid sequence. To compute the percentage overlap between repertoires, the number of shared unique clonotypes was divided by the size of the smaller repertoire. RTK rarefaction, the Chao1 estimator, and Recon v2.1 estimates of unobserved clonotypes were used to assess repertoire richness. In TCRdb, the immuneACCESS table is reduced to in-frame sequences with V and J assigned. These tables do not hold every clone; where another copy was compared, an unresolved V gene accounts for under half, and the others remain unexplained. That table supplies the V and J calls and clone size; D and trimming were determined from the DNA. The sample table contains 530,000 or so clones; only one count was recorded for about 79% of them. The ten most abundant clones make up approximately 13% of the sample.

The donors were healthy, HIV-negative adults with no recently reported acute infections or vaccinations. Only Caucasian adults living in Nashville, Tennessee, USA were represented among the donors. For unsorted samples, about 90 million PBMCs were counted and genomic DNA was extracted with the QIAamp DNA Blood Mini kit. Blood was collected by leukapheresis, and PBMCs were isolated by Ficoll-Histopaque density gradient centrifugation and then cryopreserved in liquid nitrogen vapor phase. The clonotype was recovered from a woman in her 40s in good health. Some clones in this sample may be carry-over from other donors' samples. Material: PBMCs. The sequence links TRBV13 to TRBJ1-2; TRBD1 fits 8 bases in the junction. The CDR3 region reads CASSHWTGRNINYGYTF. DNA sequence: TGTGCCAGCAGCCACTGGACAGGGAGGAACATAAACTATGGCTACACCTTC.